In its sample, the clone carrying this TCR beta chain was seen many times. Its antigen is currently unknown. Amplification of TCR beta CDR3 regions used RNA as the template. The primer set for the first-round RT-PCR of the TCR CDR3 was HTBI. Each CDR3 protein gets one entry after TCRdb re-called the multiplex PCR reads with MiXCR. This repertoire shows hundreds of thousands of distinct CDR3 sequences, around a quarter found once; its top ten account for about 10%. The source of the sample is a study of T cells in Graves' hyperthyroidism and ophthalmopathy. Study background: Peripheral blood was taken when the disease was first diagnosed, before any treatment began. Study observations and caveats: The authors' 13 V-J model separated ophthalmopathy from stable hyperthyroidism.

This CDR3 region has 14 residues. Germline V gene data show CDR1 as MNHEY and CDR2 as SMNVEV (reference sequence). V shed 5 bases, J shed 2 bases, and the junction held 6 bases outside the gene matches. Diagnosis rested on symptoms, serum thyroxine and TRAb, thyroid ultrasound, and orbital computed tomography. The sequencing input was blood. The chain is built from TRBV27 and TRBJ2-7; 7 bases match TRBD1. The receptor was derived from a young woman with Graves' ophthalmopathy. The CDR3 sequence is CASSETGNAYEQYF. The CDR3, as DNA: TGTGCCAGCAGTGAGACAGGGAACGCCTACGAGCAGTACTTC.